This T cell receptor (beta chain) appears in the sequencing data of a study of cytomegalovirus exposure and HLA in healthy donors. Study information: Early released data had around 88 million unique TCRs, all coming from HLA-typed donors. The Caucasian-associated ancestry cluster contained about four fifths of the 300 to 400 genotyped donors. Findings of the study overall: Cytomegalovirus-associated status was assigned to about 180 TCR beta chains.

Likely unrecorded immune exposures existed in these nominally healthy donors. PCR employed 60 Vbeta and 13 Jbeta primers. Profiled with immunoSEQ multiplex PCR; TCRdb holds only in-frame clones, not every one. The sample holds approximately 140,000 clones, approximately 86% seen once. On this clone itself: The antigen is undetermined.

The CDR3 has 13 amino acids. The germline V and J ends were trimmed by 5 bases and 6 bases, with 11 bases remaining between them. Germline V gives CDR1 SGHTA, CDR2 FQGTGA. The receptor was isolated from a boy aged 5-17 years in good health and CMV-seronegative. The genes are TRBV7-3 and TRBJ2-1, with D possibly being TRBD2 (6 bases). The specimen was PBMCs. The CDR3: CASSPYSGNEQFF. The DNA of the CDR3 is TGTGCCAGCAGCCCTTATAGCGGCAATGAGCAGTTCTTC.